The 14 T cell receptor beta chains below come from one sample, sequenced in a study of regulatory T cells in long-lasting Graves disease. CDR3-region Arm-PCR and iRepertoire HTBI primers produced the TCR beta libraries. Each CDR3 protein gets one entry after TCRdb re-called the multiplex PCR reads with MiXCR. The sample shows about 420,000 distinct CDR3 sequences, 16% of them seen only once. Regarding time point: newly diagnosed GD, antithyroid drugs for less than 3 months. PBMC-derived RNA was used for the TCR library. This same sample was also part of a study on T cells in Graves' hyperthyroidism and ophthalmopathy.

The sample in question was peripheral blood mononuclear cells (PBMCs), obtained at new diagnosis, from a patient treated with antithyroid drugs. The source of these receptors is a woman aged 18 to 35 with Graves disease.

This clonotype was seen a few times. This chain links TRBV18 with TRBJ2-6; TRBD2 might be the D (5 bases). Trimming removed 4 bases from V and 3 bases from J, with 10 bases in between. This CDR3 region has 15 residues. The germline V gene encodes CDR1 KGHSH and CDR2 LQKENI. CDR3 sequence: CASSLTDFGANVLTF. The CDR3 DNA sequence: TGTGCCAGCTCACTAACGGACTTTGGGGCCAACGTCCTGACTTTC.

Concerning this clonotype itself: With a far larger clone one base away, a read error is the likely cause. CDR3 region: CASRSQGKETQFF. CDR3 coding DNA: TGTGCCAGCAGGTCACAGGGGAAAGAGACCCAGTTCTTC. The J gene is TRBJ2-1, the V gene TRBV13; 7 bases line up with TRBD1. V lost 6 bases and J lost 13; bases outside the gene matches: 12. Germline V gives CDR1 PRHDT, CDR2 FYEKMQ (reference sequence). This CDR3 region has 13 residues. The full variable domain, its missing parts supplied by reference TRBV13 and TRBJ2-1, is AAGVIQSPRHLIKEKRETATLKCYPIPRHDTVYWYQQGPGQDPQFLISFYEKMQSDKGSIPDRFSAQQFSDYHSELNMSSLELGDSALYFCASRSQGKETQFFGPGTRLTVL.

A few counts support this clonotype. V and J are TRBV2 and TRBJ1-2; 9 nucleotides match TRBD1. The ends lost 6 bases at V and 4 bases at J; junction bases unmatched: 6. The CDR3 loop spans 14 amino acids. Germline CDR1 SNHLY, CDR2 FYNNEI. The CDR3 coding sequence is TGTGCCAGCAGCGCGGGACAGGGAACCTATGGCTACACCTTC. Encoded protein: CASSAGQGTYGYTF.

The CDR3 protein is CASSPIVGGTKGTGELFF. The DNA of the CDR3 is TGTGCCAGCAGTCCGATAGTGGGAGGGACGAAGGGCACCGGGGAGCTGTTTTTT. This chain connects TRBV12-3 or TRBV12-4 to TRBJ2-2; 7 bases match TRBD2. V gave up 5 bases and J gave up 4 bases; unmatched junction bases: 16. The CDR3 is 18 residues long.

This clonotype was counted ten times or more. The rearrangement links TRBV2 to TRBJ2-1; D is perhaps TRBD2 (7 bases). Germline lookup yields CDR1 SNHLY and CDR2 FYNNEI. V lost 4 bases and J 8 bases, leaving 18 bases between the germline ends. The CDR3 extends over 15 amino acids. The CDR3 DNA follows: TGTGCCAGCAGTGTCTCGGGGGGCGTTGCGGATGAGCAGTTCTTC. Translating it yields CASSVSGGVADEQFF.

This clonotype was seen once. The V gene is TRBV13, the J gene TRBJ1-2, with no clear D. This CDR3 has 13 residues. V lost 2 bases and J 8 bases, leaving 12 bases between the germline ends. Germline CDR1 reads PRHDT; CDR2 reads FYEKMQ (reference sequence). The CDR3 here is CASSLSHEVGYTF. CDR3 bases: TGTGCCAGCAGCTTAAGCCACGAAGTCGGCTACACCTTC.

This clonotype was found many times. The chain couples TRBV7-9 to TRBJ2-1, with a weak D call TRBD2 (6 bases). The germline CDR1 and CDR2 sequences are SEHNR and FQNEAQ (reference sequence). The CDR3 covers 16 residues. Trimming shortened V by 2 bases and J by 7 bases, and 18 bases separated the two germline ends. CDR3 coding DNA: TGTGCCAGCAGCTTAACCTGGGGGGTCCAGGTGAATGAGCAGTTCTTC. Its protein product is CASSLTWGVQVNEQFF.

This clonotype was counted only a few times. CDR3 protein: CSVEAGAGWEQYF. The DNA for the CDR3 is TGCAGCGTTGAGGCGGGGGCCGGGTGGGAGCAGTACTTC. V gene TRBV29-1 combines with J gene TRBJ2-7, with a tentative D call TRBD2 (7 bases). The CDR3 runs 13 residues. Trimming pared 3 bases from V and 7 bases from J, leaving 16 bases between. Germline lookup yields CDR1 SQVTM and CDR2 ANQGSEA.

J is TRBJ1-1 and V is TRBV7-9, with D uncertain. Germline CDR1 is SEHNR and CDR2 is FQNEAQ (reference sequence). The CDR3 is 13 residues long. V lost 2 bases and J lost 6, with 10 bases in between. The CDR3: CASSLSMSSEAFF. The CDR3 DNA follows: TGTGCCAGCAGCTTATCCATGAGCTCTGAAGCTTTCTTT.

This clonotype occurred a few times. The chain combines TRBV9 with TRBJ2-1, with D possibly matching TRBD2 (5 bases). CDR1 SGDLS and CDR2 YYNGEE come from the germline V gene. V was trimmed by 0 bases and J by 0 bases, leaving 13 bases between them. This CDR3 comprises 17 residues. CDR3 coding DNA: TGTGCCAGCAGCGTAGTCAGCGGACTGAGCTCCTACAATGAGCAGTTCTTC. Translating it yields CASSVVSGLSSYNEQFF.

This clonotype was picked up a small number of times. This chain uses TRBV6-2 or TRBV6-3 with TRBJ2-7; D possibly matches TRBD1 or TRBD2 (5 bases each). The germline V gene has CDR1 MNHEY and CDR2 SVGEGT. CDR3 size: 14 residues. V was clipped by 9 bases and J by 3 bases, with 18 bases between them. Here the CDR3 reads CARDSGPGFYEQYF. DNA of the CDR3: TGTGCCAGGGACTCCGGACCAGGGTTCTACGAGCAGTACTTC.

Many counts were recorded for this clonotype. The chain combines TRBV3-1 with TRBJ2-1, with D possibly matching TRBD1 (6 bases). Germline V gene lookup returns CDR1 LGHDT and CDR2 YNNKEL (reference sequence). Trimming removed 1 base from V and 0 bases from J, with 10 bases in between. The CDR3 extends over 16 amino acids. In nucleotides, the CDR3 is TGTGCCAGCAGCCAAGTGGACAGTAGCTCCTACAATGAGCAGTTCTTC. Translating it yields CASSQVDSSSYNEQFF.

This clonotype was seen many times. The chain joins TRBV27 to TRBJ2-5; 10 nucleotides match TRBD2. With V trimmed by 4 bases and J by 3 bases, 5 bases remained unmatched. Germline V CDR1 and CDR2: MNHEY, SMNVEV (reference sequence). This CDR3 contains 15 residues. Here the CDR3 reads CASSSVGLAEETQYF. DNA for the CDR3: TGTGCCAGCAGTTCCGTTGGACTAGCGGAAGAGACCCAGTACTTC.

V and J are TRBV7-9 and TRBJ2-5, with D unresolved. V was clipped by 5 bases and J by 2 bases, with 15 bases between them. The CDR3 runs 15 residues. In germline, CDR1 is SEHNR, CDR2 FQNEAQ (reference sequence). This CDR3 reads CASSPFGDRQETQYF. The CDR3 DNA follows: TGTGCCAGCAGCCCCTTTGGGGATAGGCAAGAGACCCAGTACTTC.